This T cell receptor beta chain stems from a study of T cell clonotyping in hematopoietic cell transplantation. This table comes from immunoSEQ multiplex PCR, and its TCRdb copy is limited to in-frame clones, with some not included. The sample lists more than 25,000 clones, roughly nine tenths seen once, with around 10% in the top ten. The CDR3 is 14 residues long. V lost 3 bases and J lost 7, with 17 bases in between. Germline loops: CDR1 SGHRS, CDR2 YFSETQ. Recipient blood drawn about 28 days pretransplant and days 30, 100, 180 after. Study observations and caveats: Without cell sorting, CD4 versus CD8 contributions remain unresolved. Few recipient clonotypes overlapped donors; over 97% were de novo at given depth. Pathologically expanded recipient clonotypes increased progressively from day 30 to day 180 as diversity fell.

As regards this clone: The antigen is undetermined.

The clonotype comes from a female patient aged 50-65 years who had an allogeneic stem cell transplant from a related donor, so the T cells may come from the graft donor. Some clones in this sample may be carry-over from other donors' samples. Sequencing used PBMCs, obtained 100 days after allogeneic stem cell transplant. The chain couples TRBV5-1 to TRBJ2-7; D possibly corresponds to TRBD1 (8 bases). For the CDR3, the DNA is TGCGCCAGCAGCTGGGGGGGACAGGCACGAGAGCAGTACTTC. As protein: CASSWGGQAREQYF.